Each of the 28 T cell receptor beta chains below was sequenced from the same sample in a study of PD-1 blockade in classical Hodgkin lymphoma. Time point described: cycle 4 day 1 (C4D1), after about 6 weeks of nivolumab. Relapses following autologous stem cell transplantation were seen in all patients, with brentuximab vedotin exposure varying. The method was immunoSEQ multiplex PCR; TCRdb's version includes in-frame clones alone and lacks a portion of them. The data contain roughly 86,000 clones, approximately 83% of them singletons. Sequenced here: peripheral blood mononuclear cells (PBMCs), sampled before the fourth cycle of nivolumab. The receptor source for this set is a human donor with classical Hodgkin lymphoma.

The rearrangement uses TRBV27 and TRBJ2-7, with D uncertain. This CDR3 is built from 13 residues. From germline, CDR1 is MNHEY and CDR2 SMNVEV (reference sequence). Trimming pared 9 bases from V and 2 bases from J, leaving 14 bases between. CDR3 in DNA: TGTGCCAGTCGGAGCCTTGGAGCCTACGAGCAGTACTTC. It is translated as CASRSLGAYEQYF.

V usage is TRBV9 and J usage is TRBJ1-2; D gene ambiguous. In germline, CDR1 is SGDLS, CDR2 YYNGEE. Trimming shortened V by 6 bases and J by 2 bases, and 20 bases separated the two germline ends. CDR3 length: 16 residues. This chain's CDR3 is CASTSDLGVRNYGYTF. Written as DNA, the CDR3 is TGTGCCAGCACCTCAGACCTGGGTGTTCGGAACTATGGCTACACCTTC.

The chain links TRBV7-2 to TRBJ2-1, with 7 bases fitting TRBD2. The junction had 6 bases not matched to a gene; V was cut back by 1 base and J by 6 bases. This CDR3 contains 15 residues. The V gene's germline CDR1 is SGHTA and CDR2 FQGNSA. CDR3 sequence (DNA): TGTGCCAGCAGCTTAGTTGCGGGAGCAGGCAATGAGCAGTTCTTC. Translating gives CASSLVAGAGNEQFF. Using reference TRBV7-2 and TRBJ2-1 for the parts outside the CDR3, the full variable domain is GAGVSQSPSNKVTEKGKDVELRCDPISGHTALYWYRQSLGQGLEFLIYFQGNSAPDKSGLPSDRFSAERTGGSVSTLTIQRTQQEDSAVYLCASSLVAGAGNEQFFGPGTRLTVL.

This rearrangement joins TRBV5-6 to TRBJ1-5, with TRBD1 matching over 10 bases. CDR1 SGHDT and CDR2 YYEEEE come from the germline V gene. The CDR3 spans 18 residues. Germline trimming cut 4 bases from V and 0 bases from J; bases unmatched to any gene: 10. The CDR3, as DNA: TGTGCCAGCAGCAGCCGGGACAGGGGCTCCTATAGCAATCAGCCCCAGCATTTT. This gives the protein CASSSRDRGSYSNQPQHF.

This CDR3 reads CASSLAGVVETQYF. CDR3 nucleotides: TGTGCCAGCTCCCTTGCGGGGGTTGTGGAGACCCAGTACTTC. V is TRBV6-5 and J is TRBJ2-5; 7 nucleotides match TRBD2. V was clipped by 8 bases and J by 5 bases; unmatched bases: 11. CDR3 size: 14 residues. Germline loops: CDR1 MNHEY, CDR2 SVGAGI.

The count of this clone is one. The J gene is TRBJ2-5, the V gene TRBV7-2, with 8 bases aligning to TRBD1. Trimming at V came to 2 bases and at J to 5 bases, leaving 7 bases not matched to a gene. The CDR3 has 15 residues. Germline V gives CDR1 SGHTA, CDR2 FQGNSA. CDR3 DNA sequence: TGTGCCAGCAGCTTAACAGGGGGTAGTGTGGAGACCCAGTACTTC. Translated, it gives CASSLTGGSVETQYF.

The chain employs TRBV6-6 and TRBJ2-1; TRBD1 agrees at 8 bases. CDR3 length: 14 residues. Germline V gene data show CDR1 as MNHNY and CDR2 as SVGAGI (reference sequence). V shed 7 bases and J 7 bases; nucleotides not matched to a gene: 9. CDR3 sequence: CASKGTGGWNEQFF. For the CDR3, the DNA is TGTGCCAGCAAGGGGACAGGTGGGTGGAATGAGCAGTTCTTC.

Written as DNA, the CDR3 is TGCGCCAGCAGTGATGGGACTGTCCAAGAGACCCAGTACTTC. Amino acids: CASSDGTVQETQYF. The V call is TRBV10-1, the J call TRBJ2-5; D perhaps matches TRBD2 (6 bases). Germline V gene sequence: CDR1 WNHNN, CDR2 SYGVQD (reference sequence). V was pared by 3 bases and J by 1 base, with 9 bases between. The length of the CDR3 is 14 residues.

CDR3 region: CASSLLLAGSYNEQFF. The CDR3 DNA sequence: TGTGCCAGCAGCTTGTTACTAGCGGGATCTTACAATGAGCAGTTCTTC. The rearrangement links TRBV5-5 to TRBJ2-1, with 10 bases matching TRBD2. Germline V gene lookup returns CDR1 SGHKS and CDR2 YYEKEE (reference sequence). With 1 base clipped from V and 4 bases from J, the junction kept 5 bases outside the gene matches. The CDR3 is 16 amino acids.

This clone was found a few times. The chain links TRBV6-1 to TRBJ2-2, with 8 nucleotides matching TRBD2. This CDR3 comprises 15 residues. Germline V gives CDR1 MNHNS, CDR2 SASEGT. With 7 bases clipped from V and 4 bases from J, the junction kept 8 bases outside the gene matches. CDR3 loop: CASTRGGGGTGELFF. The CDR3 DNA follows: TGTGCCAGCACCCGGGGGGGCGGGGGCACCGGGGAGCTGTTTTTT.

The CDR3 region has the DNA TGTGCCAGTAGTGGGCAGGGGTTCACCGGGGAGCTGTTTTTT. Protein sequence: CASSGQGFTGELFF. This sequence joins TRBV19 and TRBJ2-2; D possibly corresponds to TRBD1 (6 bases). This CDR3 contains 14 residues. V was clipped by 5 bases and J by 4 bases, with 11 bases between them. Per the germline V gene, CDR1 is LNHDA and CDR2 is SQIVND (reference sequence). Full variable domain (remainder filled in from reference TRBV19 and TRBJ2-2): DGGITQSPKYLFRKEGQNVTLSCEQNLNHDAMYWYRQDPGQGLRLIYYSQIVNDFQKGDIAEGYSVSREKKESFPLTVTSAQKNPTAFYLCASSGQGFTGELFFGEGSRLTVL.

The chain is built from TRBV11-2 and TRBJ1-3, with a possible D match to TRBD1 (6 bases). In germline, CDR1 is SGHAT, CDR2 FQNNGV. The CDR3 spans 16 residues. Trimming removed 4 bases at V and 3 bases at J, with 16 bases between. The CDR3 loop is CASSYPRGGLGNTIYF. The CDR3 nucleotides are TGTGCCAGCAGCTACCCTCGCGGGGGCCTTGGAAACACCATATATTTT.

This chain connects TRBV2 to TRBJ1-5; D is ambiguous. The V gene's germline CDR1 is SNHLY and CDR2 FYNNEI. Trimming removed 1 base from V and 0 bases from J, with 7 bases in between. This CDR3 contains 15 residues. This CDR3 is CASSEGQHSNQPQHF. For the CDR3, the DNA is TGTGCCAGCAGTGAAGGCCAGCATAGCAATCAGCCCCAGCATTTT.

The rearrangement links TRBV5-1 to TRBJ1-4; 7 bases are a match to TRBD1. Germline V gene sequence: CDR1 SGHRS, CDR2 YFSETQ. The CDR3 loop spans 16 amino acids. Trimming at V came to 2 bases and at J to 3 bases, leaving 7 bases not matched to a gene. The CDR3 here is CASSFGPGQPNEKLFF. The CDR3 nucleotides read TGCGCCAGCAGCTTCGGACCGGGACAGCCTAATGAAAAACTGTTTTTT.

The genes are TRBV12-2 and TRBJ1-2; TRBD1, the table's D call, was not compared with the DNA. TRBV12-2 is tagged as a pseudogene. This CDR3 is built from 15 residues. Here the CDR3 reads CASRLVRDRDVGYTF. CDR3 DNA: TGTGCAAGTCGCTTAGTCCGGGACAGGGACGTGGGCTACACCTTC.

The CDR3 region has the DNA TGTGCCGAGGGGGTGAACACTGAAGCTTTCTTT. It encodes CAEGVNTEAFF. The chain couples TRBV30 to TRBJ1-1; weak D call: TRBD1 (6 bases). CDR1 is GTSNPN, CDR2 SVGIG, per germline (reference sequence). This CDR3 spans 11 amino acids. Trimming pared 8 bases from V and 0 bases from J, leaving 7 bases between.

The chain recombines TRBV5-6 with TRBJ1-2, with no clear D. The CDR3 extends over 14 amino acids. The germline gives CDR1 SGHDT, CDR2 YYEEEE. V was pared by 6 bases and J by 4 bases, with 16 bases between. The CDR3 sequence is CASNVGGTFYGYTF. The DNA of the CDR3 is TGTGCCAGCAATGTGGGCGGTACCTTCTATGGCTACACCTTC.

This clone was observed once. The rearrangement uses TRBV7-2 and TRBJ1-2; maybe TRBD1 (5 bases). Trimming cost V 2 bases and J 5 bases, with 12 bases left between them. The CDR3 has 14 amino acids. Germline V gives CDR1 SGHTA, CDR2 FQGNSA. The CDR3 DNA follows: TGTGCCAGCAGCTTAAGGGACGCAATGTATGGCTACACCTTC. Its translation: CASSLRDAMYGYTF.

V is TRBV5-5 and J is TRBJ2-1; tentatively, D is TRBD2 (5 bases). The V end lost 0 bases, the J end lost 2 bases, and 12 bases lay between the germline ends. This CDR3 spans 16 amino acids. Germline V gene data show CDR1 as SGHKS and CDR2 as YYEKEE (reference sequence). CDR3 sequence: CASSLVGGSAYNEQFF. The CDR3 DNA reads as TGTGCCAGCAGCTTGGTAGGTGGGAGCGCCTACAATGAGCAGTTCTTC.

The chain recombines TRBV19 with TRBJ1-2; 9 nucleotides align to TRBD1. In germline, CDR1 is LNHDA, CDR2 SQIVND (reference sequence). The CDR3 loop spans 15 amino acids. V gave up 3 bases and J gave up 8 bases; unmatched junction bases: 10. This CDR3 reads CASSIFPGTGTGYTF. The CDR3, as DNA: TGTGCCAGTAGTATCTTTCCCGGGACAGGGACCGGCTACACCTTC.

This clone has just a few counts. V gene TRBV6-5 combines with J gene TRBJ2-5; D remains unclear. This CDR3 spans 12 amino acids. Trimming left V 6 bases short and J 1 base short, with 6 bases between. The germline V gene encodes CDR1 MNHEY and CDR2 SVGAGI. CDR3 residues: CASSAFQETQYF. CDR3 sequence (DNA): TGTGCCAGCAGCGCCTTCCAAGAGACCCAGTACTTC.

This chain connects TRBV6-1 to TRBJ1-1, with D unclear. The germline CDR1 and CDR2 sequences are MNHNS and SASEGT. V dropped 3 bases and J dropped 2 bases, with 10 bases sitting between them. The CDR3 is made up of 14 amino acids. CDR3 nucleotide sequence: TGTGCCAGCAGTGACCGGTTTTTAAACACTGAAGCTTTCTTT. Its protein product is CASSDRFLNTEAFF.

This clone was recorded only once. The V gene is TRBV28, the J gene TRBJ2-7; D is perhaps TRBD1 (7 bases). Germline CDR1 MDHEN, CDR2 SYDVKM. The CDR3 length is 13 residues. Trimming pared 8 bases from V and 6 bases from J, leaving 17 bases between. The CDR3 here is CASGQGGFSEQYF. The CDR3 DNA follows: TGTGCCAGCGGCCAGGGGGGTTTTAGCGAGCAGTACTTC.

The chain links TRBV10-3 to TRBJ2-1; TRBD2 matches at 9 bases. V dropped 8 bases and J dropped 10; count of bases not matched to a gene: 12. In germline, CDR1 is ENHRY, CDR2 SYGVKD. The CDR3 sequence is 14 residues long. CDR3 region: CAIGASGIPGEQFF. CDR3 in DNA: TGTGCCATCGGGGCTAGCGGGATACCAGGGGAGCAGTTCTTC.

The gene calls are TRBV7-2 and TRBJ2-2; D assignment may be TRBD1 or TRBD2 (5 bases each). The CDR3 totals 16 residues. Trimming stripped 2 bases from V and 6 bases from J, with 16 bases between. Per germline, CDR1 SGHTA and CDR2 FQGNSA. CDR3 sequence: CASSLWGRQVAGELFF. CDR3 coding DNA: TGTGCCAGCAGCTTATGGGGACGGCAGGTCGCCGGGGAGCTGTTTTTT.

The CDR3 nucleotides read TGTGCCAGCAGGCCCTTGGCGGGAGATGCGAGTGAGCAGTTCTTC. Its protein product is CASRPLAGDASEQFF. The chain recombines TRBV6-5 with TRBJ2-1, with 7 positions matching TRBD2. The CDR3 length is 15 residues. CDR1 MNHEY and CDR2 SVGAGI come from the germline V gene. J lost 9 bases, V lost 6 bases, and 14 bases had no gene match.

This clone was found once. The chain uses TRBV19 and TRBJ2-7, with 8 bases identical to TRBD1. In germline, CDR1 is LNHDA, CDR2 SQIVND (reference sequence). The CDR3 has 16 residues. The trim removed 4 bases at V and 0 bases at J, leaving 8 bases unmatched. The CDR3 here is CASSTGQGIISYEQYF. The CDR3 coding sequence is TGTGCCAGTAGTACCGGACAGGGCATTATCTCCTACGAGCAGTACTTC.

This clone was counted only a few times. The rearrangement links TRBV6-1 to TRBJ2-1, with 9 bases aligning to TRBD2. CDR3 length: 17 amino acids. V dropped 4 bases and J dropped 7; count of bases not matched to a gene: 14. Germline V gene sequence: CDR1 MNHNS, CDR2 SASEGT. CDR3 loop: CASSVGAAGGPLNEQFF. The CDR3 coding sequence is TGTGCCAGCAGTGTCGGGGCGGCGGGAGGGCCCCTAAATGAGCAGTTCTTC.